This TCR beta chain was captured in a study of shared clonotypes between healthy human individuals. Assay used: immunoSEQ multiplex PCR; TCRdb lists only in-frame clones, some missing. The repertoire holds fewer than 650,000 clones, with 75% to 85% as singletons. Germline CDR1 SGHTA, CDR2 FQGNSA. The CDR3 sequence is 14 residues long. V dropped 3 bases and J dropped 7 bases, with 12 bases sitting between them. The sequence derives from a woman between 40 and 55 years old in good health. Some clones in this sample may be carry-over from other donors' samples. The chain recombines TRBV7-2 with TRBJ2-2; D perhaps matches TRBD2 (5 bases). Sequenced: PBMCs. The CDR3 loop is CASSFGIGFGELFF. The CDR3 nucleotides read TGTGCCAGCAGCTTCGGGATTGGGTTCGGGGAGCTGTTTTTT.